One and the same sample provided the 23 T cell receptor beta chains below, sequenced in a study of T cells in Graves' hyperthyroidism and ophthalmopathy. RNA transcripts were the template for amplifying TCR beta CDR3 regions. First-round RT-PCR targeting the TCR CDR3 was performed with the HTBI primer set. MiXCR, applied by TCRdb to the multiplex PCR reads, yields one record per CDR3 protein. The data contain 450,000 to 500,000 distinct CDR3 sequences, about 20% of them singletons. Sequenced input: blood. The source is a woman between 65 and 79 years old with Graves' ophthalmopathy.

The sample holds a few counts of this clonotype. This chain uses TRBV6-1 with TRBJ2-3; 8 nucleotides match TRBD2. CDR3 length equals 14 residues. V was pared by 7 bases and J by 4 bases, with 7 bases of the junction left unmatched. CDR1 MNHNS and CDR2 SASEGT come from the germline V gene. The CDR3 reads CASKGLEFSDTQYF. The CDR3 DNA sequence: TGTGCCAGCAAGGGACTAGAGTTTTCAGATACGCAGTATTTT.

The chain couples TRBV28 to TRBJ1-5, with a weak D call TRBD1 (5 bases). Per the germline V gene, CDR1 is MDHEN and CDR2 is SYDVKM. V was trimmed by 5 bases and J by 4 bases, leaving 15 bases between them. There are 15 residues in the CDR3. This CDR3 reads CASSGPRDGNQPQHF. Here the CDR3 DNA reads TGTGCCAGCAGTGGACCCCGGGACGGTAATCAGCCCCAGCATTTT.

V usage is TRBV30 and J usage is TRBJ1-5, with TRBD1 matching over 9 bases. Germline trimming cut 3 bases from V and 3 bases from J; bases unmatched to any gene: 6. The length of the CDR3 is 15 residues. Germline lookup yields CDR1 GTSNPN and CDR2 SVGIG (reference sequence). CDR3: CAWSADRGLNQPQHF. DNA for the CDR3: TGTGCCTGGAGCGCGGACAGGGGCCTCAATCAGCCCCAGCATTTT. Full variable domain (remainder filled in from reference TRBV30 and TRBJ1-5): SQTIHQWPATLVQPVGSPLSLECTVEGTSNPNLYWYRQAAGRGLQLLFYSVGIGQISSEVPQNLSASRPQDRQFILSSKKLLLSDSGFYLCAWSADRGLNQPQHFGDGTRLSIL.

Ten or more counts support this clonotype. The chain joins TRBV6-1 to TRBJ1-1, with a possible D match to TRBD1 (5 bases). With 8 bases removed from V and 3 bases from J, the gap between germline ends came to 10 bases. Germline V gives CDR1 MNHNS, CDR2 SASEGT. This CDR3 contains 12 residues. In DNA form, the CDR3 reads TGTGCCAGCCTCCCGGGGGACACTGAAGCTTTCTTT. It specifies CASLPGDTEAFF.

The gene calls are TRBV12-3 or TRBV12-4 and TRBJ1-1; D is ambiguous. Trimming took off 6 bases at V and 1 base at J, with 18 bases between the two ends. CDR3 size: 16 residues. The CDR3 spells CASSLPRTGKNTEAFF. The CDR3 coding sequence is TGTGCCAGCAGCTTACCCCGGACCGGGAAGAACACTGAAGCTTTCTTT.

This clonotype was counted only a few times. This chain joins TRBV13 and TRBJ2-7; 8 nucleotides agree with TRBD1. Germline trimming cut 5 bases from V and 5 bases from J; bases unmatched to any gene: 8. From germline, CDR1 is PRHDT and CDR2 FYEKMQ (reference sequence). There are 14 residues in the CDR3. In DNA, the CDR3 is TGTGCCAGCAGCCCCCCGACAGGGGTACACGAGCAGTACTTC. The encoded protein is CASSPPTGVHEQYF. Supplemented by reference TRBV13 and TRBJ2-7, the full variable domain reads AAGVIQSPRHLIKEKRETATLKCYPIPRHDTVYWYQQGPGQDPQFLISFYEKMQSDKGSIPDRFSAQQFSDYHSELNMSSLELGDSALYFCASSPPTGVHEQYFGPGTRLTVT.

This clonotype was picked up a small number of times. The CDR3 nucleotides are TGCGCCAGCAGCTTGGCCAATCAGGGAGGCTACACCTTC. It translates to CASSLANQGGYTF. The chain combines TRBV5-1 with TRBJ1-2; tentatively, D is TRBD1 (5 bases). Deletions cut 0 bases from V and 8 bases from J, with 11 bases between. The CDR3 contains 13 residues. Germline V gives CDR1 SGHRS, CDR2 YFSETQ.

This clonotype has a handful of counts. This CDR3 reads CASSPYNFGNEQFF. CDR3 coding DNA: TGTGCCAGCAGTCCTTACAATTTTGGGAATGAGCAGTTCTTC. The chain is built from TRBV3-1 and TRBJ2-1; D gene unclear. Germline values: CDR1 LGHDT, CDR2 YNNKEL (reference sequence). Trimming cost V 6 bases and J 7 bases, with 16 bases left between them. This CDR3 region has 14 residues.

This clonotype was counted between two and nine times. The chain recombines TRBV29-1 with TRBJ2-7; 7 bases line up with TRBD1. The CDR3 is 11 amino acids. The V and J ends lost 7 bases and 6 bases, in that order; junction bases with no gene match: 6. Germline CDR1 and CDR2: SQVTM and ANQGSEA. The CDR3, as DNA: TGCAGCGCTATTAACAGGGGCGAGCAGTACTTC. Translation: CSAINRGEQYF.

This clonotype was picked up a small number of times. This sequence joins TRBV6-1 and TRBJ1-3; weak D call: TRBD1 (5 bases). With 10 bases removed from V and 4 bases from J, the gap between germline ends came to 17 bases. This CDR3 contains 14 residues. Germline lookup yields CDR1 MNHNS and CDR2 SASEGT. The CDR3 spells CATFPGATGNTIYF. The CDR3, as DNA: TGTGCCACTTTCCCCGGGGCGACGGGAAACACCATATATTTT.

There are many counts of this clonotype. The chain employs TRBV20-1 and TRBJ1-5; D gene ambiguous. Germline assignment: CDR1 DFQATT and CDR2 SNEGSKA (reference sequence). This CDR3 contains 12 residues. V lost 3 bases, J lost 4 bases, and 7 bases lay in between. The CDR3 coding sequence is TGCAGTGCTAGTGGCCAAAATCAGCCCCAGCATTTT. The encoded protein is CSASGQNQPQHF.

Only a few counts were recorded for this clonotype. The J gene is TRBJ2-5, the V gene TRBV12-3 or TRBV12-4; D is ambiguous. V lost 3 bases to trimming and J lost 11 bases, with 10 bases between them. The CDR3 runs 11 residues. CDR3 DNA: TGTGCCAGCAGTTTGGAGTATCGTCAGTACTTC. This encodes CASSLEYRQYF.

The sample holds many counts of this clonotype. The rearrangement uses TRBV6-1 and TRBJ2-1, with 12 bases that match TRBD2. This CDR3 has 16 residues. Germline V gene data show CDR1 as MNHNS and CDR2 as SASEGT. V lost 6 bases and J lost 3; bases outside the gene matches: 6. The DNA of the CDR3 is TGTGCCAGCAGCCCTAGCGGGAGGGCCTTCTACAATGAGCAGTTCTTC. This encodes CASSPSGRAFYNEQFF.

The sample holds a few counts of this clonotype. This rearrangement joins TRBV5-1 to TRBJ2-3; TRBD2 matches at 10 bases. After removal of 3 bases from V and 3 bases from J, the junction contained 7 bases not matched to a gene. There are 16 residues in the CDR3. From germline, CDR1 is SGHRS and CDR2 YFSETQ. CDR3: CASSSAPGLATDTQYF. CDR3 DNA sequence: TGCGCCAGCAGCTCAGCCCCGGGACTAGCGACAGATACGCAGTATTTT.

This clonotype was counted only a few times. The chain employs TRBV18 and TRBJ1-1, with D possibly matching TRBD1 (5 bases). CDR1 and CDR2 (germline): KGHSH, LQKENI. This CDR3 region has 11 residues. Trimming stripped 6 bases from V and 7 bases from J, with 9 bases between. This CDR3 is CASSSGYEAFF. The CDR3 nucleotides are TGTGCCAGCTCGTCAGGGTATGAAGCTTTCTTT. The full variable domain, with the rest looked up from reference TRBV18 and TRBJ1-1, is NAGVMQNPRHLVRRRGQEARLRCSPMKGHSHVYWYRQLPEEGLKFMVYLQKENIIDESGMPKERFSAEFPKEGPSILRIQQVVRGDSAAYFCASSSGYEAFFGQGTRLTVV.

This clonotype appeared many times. The chain employs TRBV12-3 or TRBV12-4 and TRBJ2-1; D possibly corresponds to TRBD2 (5 bases). The CDR3 has 14 residues. V gave up 7 bases and J gave up 2 bases, with 12 bases separating them. CDR3 protein: CASKEGGAYNEQFF. CDR3 bases: TGTGCCAGCAAAGAGGGTGGCGCCTACAATGAGCAGTTCTTC.

This clonotype has ten or more counts. As DNA, the CDR3 is TGTGCCAGCAGCCAAGGGACAGGGCCCTACGAGCAGTACTTC. It translates to CASSQGTGPYEQYF. This chain uses TRBV3-1 with TRBJ2-7; 8 bases are a match to TRBD1. The germline gives CDR1 LGHDT, CDR2 YNNKEL (reference sequence). This CDR3 comprises 14 residues. V shed 1 base, J shed 2 bases, and the junction held 1 base outside the gene matches.

This clonotype has only a few counts. The chain carries TRBV4-1 and TRBJ2-5, with no clear D. This CDR3 is 13 amino acids long. Germline V gene lookup returns CDR1 MGHRA and CDR2 YSYEKL. With 8 bases removed from V and 2 bases from J, the gap between germline ends came to 12 bases. CDR3 region: CASGVTLQETQYF. The CDR3 nucleotides read TGCGCCAGCGGGGTGACACTTCAAGAGACCCAGTACTTC.

This clonotype was counted many times. V and J are TRBV6-2 or TRBV6-3 and TRBJ2-1, with a possible D match to TRBD1 (6 bases). Trimming pared 0 bases from V and 0 bases from J, leaving 12 bases between. Germline V gives CDR1 MNHEY, CDR2 SVGEGT. This CDR3 is 17 amino acids long. CDR3 sequence reads: CASSYSRQGSSYNEQFF. CDR3 coding DNA: TGTGCCAGCAGTTACTCTAGGCAGGGGTCCTCCTACAATGAGCAGTTCTTC.

There are a few counts of this clonotype. This chain uses TRBV20-1 with TRBJ2-1, with 9 bases matching TRBD2. The germline V gene encodes CDR1 DFQATT and CDR2 SNEGSKA (reference sequence). The CDR3 is 14 residues long. V was clipped by 7 bases and J by 7 bases; unmatched bases: 11. CDR3 region: CSVQTSGRLNEQFF. CDR3 coding DNA: TGCAGTGTTCAGACGAGCGGGAGGTTGAATGAGCAGTTCTTC.

This clonotype was seen only a few times. The chain links TRBV7-6 to TRBJ2-7; D unclear. CDR3 size: 15 residues. The V gene's germline CDR1 is SGHVS and CDR2 FNYEAQ. Trimming stripped 1 base from V and 2 bases from J, with 12 bases between. The CDR3 is CASSLDESATYEQYF. CDR3 bases: TGTGCCAGCAGCTTAGATGAAAGCGCTACCTACGAGCAGTACTTC.

The chain joins TRBV10-2 to TRBJ2-7; D might be TRBD1 or TRBD2, each matching 5 bases. The CDR3 has 15 amino acids. Trimming stripped 3 bases from V and 3 bases from J, with 15 bases between. Germline assignment: CDR1 WSHSY and CDR2 SAAADI. The CDR3 loop is CASSDLGTNDYEQYF. The CDR3 DNA reads as TGCGCCAGCAGTGATCTCGGGACCAACGACTACGAGCAGTACTTC.

CDR3 sequence reads: CASSVGTAKELSGNTIYF. CDR3 nucleotides: TGTGCCAGCAGCGTAGGGACTGCTAAGGAGCTCTCTGGAAACACCATATATTTT. The chain employs TRBV3-1 and TRBJ1-3; tentatively, D is TRBD1 (5 bases). This CDR3 is 18 amino acids long. Germline CDR1 and CDR2: LGHDT and YNNKEL (reference sequence). Trimming stripped 5 bases from V and 0 bases from J, with 20 bases between.